This paragraph reports one T cell receptor beta chain. Its antigen is unknown. No much larger clone exists at a distance of one base, and base qualities are not known. The entry originates in a study of blood T cell repertoires in COVID-19 (dated by TCRdb to 2018 to 2020). For the wider study: The collaborator samples originated in the United States, Italy and Spain and spanned the acute and convalescent phases of COVID-19. Where available, HLA class I and class II types were obtained from metadata supplied by the sample provider rather than from assay-based typing. The material from the prospective study consisted of cDNA or gDNA derived from T cells, B-cell-depleted T cells, or PBMCs. A freely available public database, intended as a resource for researchers studying the immune response to SARS-CoV-2, is where the repertoires were released. Samples were obtained from the ongoing ImmuneRACE study (first 160 participants) and from roughly 1,300 subjects provided by 6 global collaborators. Deeply sampled blood TCRbeta repertoires from subjects exposed to, actively infected with, or recovered from COVID-19 were included in the dataset. A de-identified subject ID, COVID-19 status, age in years and sex were almost always included in the sample metadata.

Broader findings and caveats from the paper: Clinical and demographic metadata were provided uncurated, with the amount varying by source and participant.

The immunoSEQ Assay, a bias-controlled multiplex PCR, was used to amplify TCRbeta CDR3 regions from genomic DNA. Concerning the study's data processing: The number of nucleated cells in each sample was estimated by amplification of reference gene primers within the assay. To quantify the absolute abundance of each unique TCRbeta CDR3 rearrangement, sequence reads were collapsed and filtered. For each sample, productive Simpson clonality was calculated by taking the square root of Simpson's diversity index across productive rearrangements. Entries here come from immuneACCESS through TCRdb and include only in-frame sequences with V and J called. Some clones fail to appear in such tables; in the studies checked, an unresolved V gene covers under half of the shortfall, and the cause of the remainder is unknown. That table supplies the V and J calls and clone size; D and trimming were determined from the DNA. The sample table holds 55,000 to 75,000 clones, of which approximately 86% were seen once. The ten largest clones take up about 7% of the sample.

The collaborating institutions used their own protocols to collect whole blood in K2EDTA tubes. For TCRbeta analysis, collaborators shipped samples in one of three forms: frozen whole blood, isolated PBMCs, or DNA extracted from either of those sample types. The germline V gene yields SGHVS for CDR1 and FNYEAQ for CDR2. V and J are trimmed by 1 base and 0 bases, and the gene matches miss 5 bases of the junction. The CDR3 runs 16 residues from the cysteine to the phenylalanine. This entry keeps only the CDR3 DNA: 48 bases, framed from base 1. The sample comprised peripheral blood. The chain joins TRBV7-6 to TRBJ2-7, with 8 middle bases fitting TRBD2. The origin of this receptor is a human donor with active COVID-19. The donor label of this sample is uncertain. The bases are TGTGCCAGCAGCTTAGGAACCGGGGGGGTCTCCTACGAGCAGTACTTC. This yields the protein CASSLGTGGVSYEQYF.